This passage covers 14 T cell receptor beta chains from one sample sequenced in a study of T cells in Graves' hyperthyroidism and ophthalmopathy. RNA transcripts served as the template for amplifying TCR beta CDR3 regions. The HTBI set primed first-round TCR CDR3 RT-PCR. TCRdb passed the multiplex PCR reads through MiXCR, listing each CDR3 protein once. The sample shows 610,000 or so distinct CDR3 sequences, 40% to 55% of them seen only once. Sequencing was carried out using peripheral blood or thyroid tissue (not recorded which). These receptors all come from a woman aged 18-29 years with Graves' hyperthyroidism.

The chain joins TRBV20-1 to TRBJ2-7; the match to TRBD1 covers 7 bases. CDR3 length: 14 residues. Losses at the gene ends were 5 bases for V and 1 base for J; bases not matched to a gene: 8. Per the germline V gene, CDR1 is DFQATT and CDR2 is SNEGSKA (reference sequence). CDR3 protein: CSASRQGMSYEQYF. The CDR3 nucleotides are TGCAGTGCTTCCCGACAGGGTATGTCCTACGAGCAGTACTTC.

Worth noting for this clonotype: Sequence at one end of the junction differs from germline and may be a read error. The chain is built from TRBV7-9 and TRBJ2-7, with unresolved D. CDR3 length: 11 amino acids. Per germline, CDR1 SEHNR and CDR2 FQNEAQ (reference sequence). The CDR3 protein is CASSIGSDEDF. CDR3 DNA: TGTGCCAGCAGCATAGGGTCGGACGAGGACTTC.

The rearrangement uses TRBV6-1 and TRBJ1-1, with TRBD1 matching over 9 bases. The ends lost 5 bases at V and 9 bases at J; junction bases unmatched: 4. This CDR3 is 12 amino acids long. The germline V gene has CDR1 MNHNS and CDR2 SASEGT. DNA of the CDR3: TGTGCCAGCAGTAACAGGGGGCAGCAAGCTTTCTTT. It encodes CASSNRGQQAFF.

The chain joins TRBV10-1 to TRBJ1-5; 12 positions agree with TRBD1. The CDR3 contains 14 residues. CDR1 and CDR2 (germline): WNHNN, SYGVQD (reference sequence). V was pared by 6 bases and J by 5 bases, with 2 bases of the junction left unmatched. The DNA for the CDR3 is TGCGCCAGCAGGGGGACAGGGGGCGATCAGCCCCAGCATTTT. This encodes CASRGTGGDQPQHF.

The genes are TRBV2 and TRBJ2-6, with 8 bases aligning to TRBD1. Germline V gene lookup returns CDR1 SNHLY and CDR2 FYNNEI. The V gene end was trimmed by 7 bases and the J gene end by 0 bases; junction bases not matched to a gene: 5. This CDR3 region has 16 residues. CDR3 nucleotides: TGTGCCAGCAAGCGGACAGGGCGCTCTGGGGCCAACGTCCTGACTTTC. Its protein product is CASKRTGRSGANVLTF. Based on the CDR3 plus reference TRBV2 and TRBJ2-6, the full variable domain is EPEVTQTPSHQVTQMGQEVILRCVPISNHLYFYWYRQILGQKVEFLVSFYNNEISEKSEIFDDQFSVERPDGSNFTLKIRSTKLEDSAMYFCASKRTGRSGANVLTFGAGSRLTVL.

This clonotype was detected only once. The chain uses TRBV7-2 and TRBJ2-3, with D tentatively TRBD2 (7 bases). CDR3 length equals 16 residues. Germline V gene lookup returns CDR1 SGHTA and CDR2 FQGNSA. Trimming shortened V by 3 bases and J by 2 bases, and 15 bases separated the two germline ends. The CDR3 reads CASSLGGRAYTDTQYF. CDR3 in DNA: TGTGCCAGCAGCTTGGGGGGGCGGGCCTACACAGATACGCAGTATTTT.

The chain employs TRBV7-2 and TRBJ2-1; 10 nucleotides agree with TRBD2. The CDR3 is 19 residues long. Germline CDR1 reads SGHTA; CDR2 reads FQGNSA. Trimming at V came to 1 base and at J to 6 bases, leaving 15 bases not matched to a gene. The CDR3 loop reads CASSLDLRPSSGRVNEQFF. In nucleotides, the CDR3 is TGTGCCAGCAGCTTAGATCTGCGACCATCTAGCGGGAGAGTCAATGAGCAGTTCTTC.

Only one count was recorded for this clonotype. V usage is TRBV12-3 or TRBV12-4 and J usage is TRBJ2-5, with 8 bases that match TRBD2. V lost 3 bases, J lost 5 bases, and 11 bases stayed unmatched. There are 16 residues in the CDR3. CDR3 in DNA: TGTGCCAGCAGTTTTATGGGACTAGTCTTCGGTGAGACCCAGTACTTC. Residues: CASSFMGLVFGETQYF.

The chain couples TRBV7-6 to TRBJ2-5; 11 bases are shared with TRBD2. The germline CDR1 and CDR2 sequences are SGHVS and FNYEAQ. Trimming removed 4 bases from V and 1 base from J; junction bases left unmatched: 11. This CDR3 is 18 amino acids long. For the CDR3, the DNA is TGTGCCAGCAGCTACCCCCGACTAGCGGGACAGATCCAAGAGACCCAGTACTTC. Protein sequence: CASSYPRLAGQIQETQYF.

This clonotype was picked up many times. This chain uses TRBV11-2 with TRBJ1-1; 8 nucleotides line up with TRBD1. Trimming cost V 1 base and J 5 bases; bases outside gene matches: 12. The CDR3 consists of 17 residues. CDR1 is SGHAT and CDR2 is FQNNGV in the germline V gene. CDR3 region: CASSLGRQGRKDTEAFF. In DNA, the CDR3 is TGTGCCAGCAGCTTAGGGCGACAGGGGCGAAAGGATACTGAAGCTTTCTTT.

This clonotype was seen many times. The chain has TRBV19 and TRBJ2-6, with 12 bases aligning to TRBD2. V trimming: 7 bases; J trimming: 0 bases; junction bases outside the gene matches: 13. The CDR3 totals 20 residues. CDR1 and CDR2 from the germline V gene are LNHDA and SQIVND (reference sequence). DNA for the CDR3: TGTGCCAGTACGTCCTGGCTAGCGGGAGGGCCGTCCTCTGGGGCCAACGTCCTGACTTTC. Translated, it gives CASTSWLAGGPSSGANVLTF.

This clonotype came up many times. This chain joins TRBV6-5 and TRBJ2-7; 11 nucleotides align to TRBD2. Per germline, CDR1 MNHEY and CDR2 SVGAGI. This CDR3 is 14 amino acids long. V shed 6 bases, J shed 3 bases, and the junction held 4 bases outside the gene matches. CDR3 DNA sequence: TGTGCCAGCAGCGAGACTAGCGGGAACTACGAGCAGTACTTC. It is translated as CASSETSGNYEQYF.

V and J are TRBV12-3 or TRBV12-4 and TRBJ2-7; TRBD2 matches at 13 bases. This CDR3 has 18 residues. V lost 3 bases and J lost 2; bases outside the gene matches: 10. DNA of the CDR3: TGTGCCAGCAGTTTGGGACAGGGGACTAGCGGGGCGACCTACGAGCAGTACTTC. Translating gives CASSLGQGTSGATYEQYF.

The gene calls are TRBV6-1 and TRBJ1-1; 10 bases align to TRBD1. From germline, CDR1 is MNHNS and CDR2 SASEGT. With 6 bases clipped from V and 5 bases from J, the junction kept 9 bases outside the gene matches. The CDR3 has 15 residues. CDR3 region: CASSERGQGRTEAFF. The CDR3 DNA reads TGTGCCAGCAGCGAAAGGGGACAGGGGAGGACTGAAGCTTTCTTT.